The next 21 T cell receptor beta chains were all read from a single sample in a study of blood T cells in healthy people across ages. A second PCR, run for roughly 6 to 11 cycles, used a sample-barcoded 5' primer plus a J-beta primer mix. TCRdb re-called the 5' RACE reads through MiXCR, storing one row per CDR3 protein. The sample gives under 750,000 distinct CDR3 sequences, around 48% of which show up once; around 25% is in the top ten. The specimen sequenced was blood. All receptors come from a man older than 75 in good health.

The sample holds a few counts of this clonotype. The V and J genes are TRBV29-1 and TRBJ1-1; tentatively, D is TRBD1 (5 bases). The length of the CDR3 is 15 residues. V lost 6 bases, J lost 1 base, and 18 bases lay in between. Germline loops: CDR1 SQVTM, CDR2 ANQGSEA. The CDR3 reads CSVRPDSHRNTEAFF. The CDR3 bases are TGCAGCGTCAGACCTGACAGTCACAGGAACACTGAAGCTTTCTTT.

Only a few counts were recorded for this clonotype. V and J are TRBV9 and TRBJ2-1; the match to TRBD2 covers 10 bases. Germline CDR1 and CDR2: SGDLS and YYNGEE. The CDR3 covers 14 residues. V dropped 5 bases and J dropped 10; count of bases not matched to a gene: 9. CDR3 nucleotide sequence: TGTGCCAGCAGGGGGGGGACTAGCGTTGGGGAGCAGTTCTTC. Its protein product is CASRGGTSVGEQFF.

This chain links TRBV6-5 with TRBJ2-3; D tentatively fits TRBD1 or TRBD2 (5 bases each). With 2 bases removed from V and 3 bases from J, the gap between germline ends came to 12 bases. The CDR3 is 15 amino acids. The germline V gene encodes CDR1 MNHEY and CDR2 SVGAGI. The CDR3 coding sequence is TGTGCCAGCAGTTACGGGGCCTCGGGGACAGATACGCAGTATTTT. Its protein is CASSYGASGTDTQYF.

This clonotype has just a few counts. V and J are TRBV4-2 and TRBJ2-5; TRBD2 aligns across 8 bases. CDR1 and CDR2 (germline): LGHNA, YNFKEQ. Trimming took 1 base from V and 5 from J; bases not matched to a gene: 6. This CDR3 is 15 amino acids long. The CDR3 loop reads CASSQGQPGGETQYF. Here the CDR3 DNA reads TGTGCCAGCAGCCAAGGTCAGCCGGGAGGGGAGACCCAGTACTTC.

Remarks on this clonotype: At one boundary the junction diverges from the germline segment, which might be a read error. The chain links TRBV7-2 to TRBJ2-5; 11 bases agree with TRBD2. The CDR3 totals 16 residues. Germline CDR1 is SGHTA and CDR2 is FQGNSA. This CDR3 is CASSVAPLAGANEQYF. CDR3 DNA sequence: TGTGCCAGCAGCGTAGCCCCACTAGCGGGAGCCAATGAGCAGTACTTC.

This clonotype appeared a few times. V gene TRBV7-3 combines with J gene TRBJ2-3, with 7 bases matching TRBD2. V lost 5 bases and J lost 4; bases outside the gene matches: 9. The CDR3 runs 15 residues. Germline loops: CDR1 SGHTA, CDR2 FQGTGA. CDR3 sequence: CASSDTSAGADTQYF. The CDR3 bases are TGTGCCAGCAGCGACACTAGCGCCGGGGCAGATACGCAGTATTTT. The full variable domain, completed using reference TRBV7-3 and TRBJ2-3, is GAGVSQTPSNKVTEKGKYVELRCDPISGHTALYWYRQSLGQGPEFLIYFQGTGAADDSGLPNDRFFAVRPEGSVSTLKIQRTERGDSAVYLCASSDTSAGADTQYFGPGTRLTVL.

This clonotype was picked up a small number of times. Since a much larger clone is just one base distant, this may be a read error. The chain employs TRBV5-6 and TRBJ2-7, with D unclear. Germline V gives CDR1 SGHDT, CDR2 YYEEEE. There are 14 residues in the CDR3. The V gene lost 1 base and the J gene lost 9 bases, with 17 bases spanning the gap. Here the CDR3 DNA reads TGTGCCAGCAGCTTGAGGGCTCGTTATGTTCGGCAGTACTTC. This encodes CASSLRARYVRQYF.

The chain joins TRBV20-1 to TRBJ2-3; TRBD2 matches 8 bases. CDR3 length: 13 amino acids. The V gene's germline CDR1 is DFQATT and CDR2 SNEGSKA (reference sequence). Here the CDR3 reads CTVGGVGTDTQYF. DNA of the CDR3: TGCACTGTCGGGGGGGTTGGAACAGATACGCAGTATTTT.

The J gene is TRBJ2-1, the V gene TRBV29-1; 7 bases map to TRBD1. CDR1 is SQVTM, CDR2 ANQGSEA, per germline. The CDR3 length is 14 residues. The V segment lost 8 bases and the J segment 0 bases; nucleotides outside the gene matches: 7. CDR3 sequence: CSSTGTVSYNEQFF. CDR3 DNA: TGCAGCTCCACCGGGACAGTCTCCTACAATGAGCAGTTCTTC.

This clonotype was seen at least ten times. This rearrangement joins TRBV6-5 to TRBJ2-6; D is possibly TRBD2 (5 bases). In germline, CDR1 is MNHEY, CDR2 SVGAGI. V was cut by 5 bases and J by 11 bases, with 13 bases left in between. The CDR3 spans 13 residues. The CDR3 is CASSISRDDVLTF. Here the CDR3 DNA reads TGTGCCAGCAGTATCTCGAGGGATGACGTCCTGACTTTC.

This sequence joins TRBV5-5 and TRBJ2-1, with TRBD2 matching 11 bases. V lost 1 base and J lost 2; bases outside the gene matches: 5. The CDR3 length is 17 residues. Germline V gene lookup returns CDR1 SGHKS and CDR2 YYEKEE (reference sequence). The CDR3 is CASSLRLAGLTYNEQFF. CDR3 in DNA: TGTGCCAGCAGCTTGAGACTAGCGGGGCTGACCTACAATGAGCAGTTCTTC.

The rearrangement links TRBV5-1 to TRBJ2-3, with D uncertain. The CDR3 has 14 amino acids. The germline V and J ends were trimmed by 2 bases and 2 bases, with 9 bases remaining between them. The germline gives CDR1 SGHRS, CDR2 YFSETQ. CDR3 region: CASSFGENTDTQYF. The CDR3 coding sequence is TGCGCCAGCAGCTTCGGAGAAAACACAGATACGCAGTATTTT.

The chain employs TRBV20-1 and TRBJ1-4; a weak D match, TRBD1 (6 bases). In germline, CDR1 is DFQATT, CDR2 SNEGSKA (reference sequence). V was trimmed by 3 bases and J by 5 bases, leaving 13 bases between them. The CDR3 totals 14 residues. This CDR3 reads CSARSDSPNEKLFF. CDR3 DNA: TGCAGTGCTAGGTCGGACAGCCCCAATGAAAAACTGTTTTTT.

V usage is TRBV4-2 and J usage is TRBJ2-1, with 12 nucleotides matching TRBD2. Germline V gene sequence: CDR1 LGHNA, CDR2 YNFKEQ. The CDR3 covers 15 residues. Unmatched junction bases numbered 5, after V lost 1 base and J lost 10 bases. CDR3: CASSQGLAGVGEQFF. The CDR3 DNA is TGTGCCAGCAGCCAAGGACTAGCGGGAGTTGGCGAGCAGTTCTTC.

CDR3 sequence: CSARRAEEQFF. CDR3 sequence (DNA): TGCAGTGCTAGAAGGGCGGAAGAGCAGTTCTTC. V usage is TRBV20-1 and J usage is TRBJ2-1, with no clear D. The CDR3 is 11 residues long. The germline gives CDR1 DFQATT, CDR2 SNEGSKA (reference sequence). V was clipped by 2 bases and J by 10 bases, with 9 bases between them.

This clonotype has only a few counts. The chain carries TRBV12-3 or TRBV12-4 and TRBJ1-4, with D perhaps matching TRBD1 (6 bases). The CDR3 has 15 residues. V shed 8 bases and J shed 4 bases, with 17 bases lying between them. As DNA, the CDR3 is TGTGCCAGCGTACGAGGGCAGGGGAATAATGAAAAACTGTTTTTT. This gives the protein CASVRGQGNNEKLFF.

There are a few counts of this clonotype. The chain recombines TRBV20-1 with TRBJ1-1, with a possible D match to TRBD1 (5 bases). CDR3 length: 13 residues. CDR1 DFQATT and CDR2 SNEGSKA come from the germline V gene (reference sequence). V was trimmed by 7 bases and J by 4 bases, leaving 16 bases between them. CDR3 protein: CSVPVGAGTEAFF. CDR3 DNA: TGCAGTGTCCCGGTCGGGGCTGGCACTGAAGCTTTCTTT.

This clonotype was recorded a few times. This chain uses TRBV4-3 with TRBJ2-1; D gene unclear. Germline CDR1 reads LGHNA; CDR2 reads YSLEER. Trimming shortened V by 0 bases and J by 12 bases, and 12 bases separated the two germline ends. CDR3 length: 13 amino acids. The CDR3 nucleotides read TGCGCCAGCAGCCAAGATAGGGTAGCACCGCAGTTCTTC. It encodes CASSQDRVAPQFF.

J is TRBJ2-5 and V is TRBV7-2; 7 nucleotides agree with TRBD1. Germline CDR1 is SGHTA and CDR2 is FQGNSA. The CDR3 extends over 13 amino acids. V trimming: 5 bases; J trimming: 3 bases; junction bases outside the gene matches: 3. The CDR3 reads CASSPGQKETQYF. Here the CDR3 DNA reads TGTGCCAGCAGCCCGGGACAGAAAGAGACCCAGTACTTC.

This clonotype was detected a few times. The chain joins TRBV7-2 to TRBJ2-5; 7 bases fit TRBD1. The end of the DNA fits TRBJ2-7 better, so the J call may be wrong. The CDR3 totals 15 residues. Germline assignment: CDR1 SGHTA and CDR2 FQGNSA. The DNA for the CDR3 is TGTGCCAGCAGCTTGGGACAGTCGACAACCTACGAGCAGTACTTC. Translating gives CASSLGQSTTYEQYF.

This chain uses TRBV3-1 with TRBJ2-2, with TRBD2 as a possible D gene (6 bases). Germline V gene data show CDR1 as LGHDT and CDR2 as YNNKEL (reference sequence). Trimming took off 4 bases at V and 8 bases at J, with 11 bases between the two ends. The CDR3 contains 13 residues. The CDR3 DNA sequence: TGTGCCAGCAGCCCGAGGCGGGAAGGGGAGCTGTTTTTT. This sequence encodes CASSPRREGELFF.